This T cell receptor (beta chain) was documented in a study of cytomegalovirus exposure and HLA in healthy donors. Study findings and constraints: Among the CMV-associated chains, three were confirmed in vitro as specific for CMV antigens.

About this clone: Antigen: not known.

In the PCR, 60 Vbeta and 13 Jbeta primers were used. Profiled with immunoSEQ multiplex PCR; TCRdb holds only in-frame clones, not every one. The sample records about 140,000 clones, 75% to 80% being singletons. The source material was PBMCs. This TCR was sampled from a man between 18 and 35 years old in good health and CMV-seronegative.

The CDR3 DNA reads as TGTGCCAGCAGCCCAGGCCCCGAGCGGGGGCTGGATTTCAATGAGCAGTTCTTC. Protein product: CASSPGPERGLDFNEQFF. The chain recombines TRBV5-4 with TRBJ2-1; TRBD2 agrees at 8 bases. The length of the CDR3 is 18 residues. CDR1 is SGHNT, CDR2 YYREEE, per germline (reference sequence). The V gene end was trimmed by 4 bases and the J gene end by 6 bases; junction bases not matched to a gene: 18.